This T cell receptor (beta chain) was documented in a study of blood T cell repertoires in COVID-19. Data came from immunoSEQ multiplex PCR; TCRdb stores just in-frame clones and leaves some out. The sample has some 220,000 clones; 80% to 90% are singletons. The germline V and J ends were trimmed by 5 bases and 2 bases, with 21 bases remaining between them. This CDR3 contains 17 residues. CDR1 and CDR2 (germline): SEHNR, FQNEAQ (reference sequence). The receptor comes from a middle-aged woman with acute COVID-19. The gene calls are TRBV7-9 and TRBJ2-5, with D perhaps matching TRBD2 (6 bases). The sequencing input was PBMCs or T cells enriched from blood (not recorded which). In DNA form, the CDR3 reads TGTGCCAGCAGCGTGCCTCCGGGACTCCCAAATCAAGAGACCCAGTACTTC. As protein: CASSVPPGLPNQETQYF.